These T cell receptor beta chains were read from a single sample in a study of blood T cells in healthy people across ages. TCRdb analysed the 5' RACE reads with MiXCR anew, one entry per CDR3 protein. The table lists about a million distinct CDR3 sequences, about 53% of them singletons. Sample: blood. These receptors all stem from a woman in her sixties or seventies in good health. Each CDR3 is given with its conserved first and last residue. Fields, in order: clone size, J gene, V gene, D gene, CDR3 protein, CDR3 DNA. D genes are given only for firm matches. Clone size is shown for a subset of rows, as once, few, many or a class of expanded clone.

abundance: .; j_gene: TRBJ2-2; v_gene: TRBV13; d_gene: .; CDR3aa: CASSTKQGWNTGELFF; CDR3nt: TGTGCCAGCAGCACGAAACAGGGATGGAACACCGGGGAGCTGTTTTTT
abundance: few; j_gene: TRBJ2-4; v_gene: TRBV3-1; d_gene: .; CDR3aa: CASSQSHSKNIQYF; CDR3nt: TGTGCCAGCAGCCAAAGCCACTCCAAAAACATTCAGTACTTC
abundance: many; j_gene: TRBJ2-7; v_gene: TRBV20-1; d_gene: .; CDR3aa: CSAPPLYKSYEQYF; CDR3nt: TGCAGTGCTCCCCCCCTTTACAAGTCCTACGAGCAGTACTTC
abundance: .; j_gene: TRBJ1-6; v_gene: TRBV27; d_gene: .; CDR3aa: CASSTPNGDYNSPLHF; CDR3nt: TGTGCCAGCAGTACCCCCAACGGTGACTATAATTCACCCCTCCACTTT
abundance: .; j_gene: TRBJ1-5; v_gene: TRBV10-3; d_gene: TRBD1; CDR3aa: CAISGRDRGFRPQHF; CDR3nt: TGTGCCATCAGTGGCCGGGACAGGGGATTCCGGCCCCAGCATTTT
abundance: .; j_gene: TRBJ2-3; v_gene: TRBV29-1; d_gene: TRBD2; CDR3aa: CSVGGVGGTTDAQYF; CDR3nt: TGCAGCGTTGGGGGTGTCGGGGGGACCACAGATGCGCAGTATTTT
abundance: .; j_gene: TRBJ2-1; v_gene: TRBV7-2; d_gene: .; CDR3aa: CASSLGQYNERFF; CDR3nt: TGTGCCAGCAGCTTAGGCCAGTACAATGAGCGGTTCTTC
abundance: .; j_gene: TRBJ2-6; v_gene: TRBV4-3; d_gene: .; CDR3aa: CASSQEMAAGANVLTF; CDR3nt: TGCGCCAGCAGCCAAGAAATGGCTGCTGGGGCCAACGTCCTGACTTTC
abundance: few; j_gene: TRBJ2-5; v_gene: TRBV5-1; d_gene: TRBD1; CDR3aa: CASSAQGSGETQYF; CDR3nt: TGCGCCAGCAGCGCACAGGGGTCGGGAGAGACCCAGTACTTC
abundance: once; j_gene: TRBJ2-1; v_gene: TRBV6-2/TRBV6-3; d_gene: TRBD2; CDR3aa: CASSTAGGLGEQFF; CDR3nt: TGTGCCAGCAGCACAGCGGGAGGGCTTGGTGAGCAGTTCTTC
abundance: .; j_gene: TRBJ2-7; v_gene: TRBV28; d_gene: .; CDR3aa: CASSIRHRTYEQYF; CDR3nt: TGTGCCAGCAGTATACGACACCGTACCTACGAGCAGTACTTC